A single sample is the source of the 3 T cell receptor beta chains below, sequenced in a study of neoadjuvant nivolumab and ipilimumab in lung cancer. Clones were sequenced by immunoSEQ multiplex PCR, and TCRdb holds only the in-frame ones, with some missing. Of over 45,000 clones in the sample, 85% to 90% were seen once. The sample here was blood, taken before neoadjuvant nivolumab, alone or with ipilimumab. The receptors stem from an adult with non-small cell lung cancer. Some clones in this sample may be carry-over from other donors' samples.

This clone was observed a handful of times. The V gene is TRBV5-1, the J gene TRBJ1-1; TRBD1 agrees at 8 bases. From germline, CDR1 is SGHRS and CDR2 YFSETQ. The CDR3 spans 14 residues. Trimming took 4 bases from V and 10 from J; bases not matched to a gene: 12. The CDR3 DNA reads as TGCGCCAGCAGCCCTAGCTTGGACAGGGTGAGAGCTTTCTTT. It yields the protein CASSPSLDRVRAFF.

The chain has TRBV11-2 and TRBJ2-4, with TRBD2 matching over 16 bases. Germline V gives CDR1 SGHAT, CDR2 FQNNGV. V dropped 11 bases and J dropped 12; count of bases not matched to a gene: 4. This CDR3 region has 12 residues. For the CDR3, the DNA is TGTGCCGCGGGGACTAGCGGGAGGGATCAGTACTTC. Translated, it gives CAAGTSGRDQYF.

The V call is TRBV9, the J call TRBJ2-5; D is undetermined. Trimming shortened V by 7 bases and J by 2 bases, and 6 bases separated the two germline ends. Germline loops: CDR1 SGDLS, CDR2 YYNGEE. The CDR3 runs to 11 residues. The CDR3 DNA reads as TGTGCCAGCGGAAGACAAGAGACCCAGTACTTC. It translates to CASGRQETQYF.